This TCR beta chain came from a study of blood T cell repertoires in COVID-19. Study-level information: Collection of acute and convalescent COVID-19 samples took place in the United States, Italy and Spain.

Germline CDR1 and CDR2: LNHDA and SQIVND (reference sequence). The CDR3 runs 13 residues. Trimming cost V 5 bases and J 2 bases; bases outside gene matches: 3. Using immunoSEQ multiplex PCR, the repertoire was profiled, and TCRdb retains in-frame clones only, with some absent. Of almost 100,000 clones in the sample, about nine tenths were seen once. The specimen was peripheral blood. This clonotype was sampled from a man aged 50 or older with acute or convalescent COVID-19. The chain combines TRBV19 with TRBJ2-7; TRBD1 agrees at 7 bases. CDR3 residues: CASSQTGPYEQYF. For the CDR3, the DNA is TGTGCCAGTAGTCAGACAGGGCCCTACGAGCAGTACTTC.